Listed here are 16 T cell receptor beta chains from one sample, sequenced in a study of identical twins. In TCRdb, the 5' RACE reads were re-called with MiXCR into one record per CDR3 protein. The sample records fewer than 650,000 distinct CDR3 sequences, around 7.4% being singletons. These same records also appear under a second study, on yellow fever vaccine responses in identical twins.

The sequencing sample was made of PBMCs. The receptors here all came from a woman between 18 and 30 years old in good health.

A few counts support this clonotype. V and J are TRBV10-3 and TRBJ2-1; possible D gene TRBD2, 6 bases. The CDR3 totals 14 residues. Trimming removed 11 bases at V and 1 base at J, with 15 bases between. Germline-derived CDR1 and CDR2 are ENHRY and SYGVKD. The CDR3 DNA sequence: TGTGCCTCCACGCCAGCGGGTTCCTACAATGAGCAGTTCTTC. Protein: CASTPAGSYNEQFF.

This clonotype was counted ten times or more. The V and J genes are TRBV10-2 and TRBJ2-1; D unresolved. The CDR3 is 15 residues long. CDR1 is WSHSY, CDR2 SAAADI, per germline. V dropped 3 bases and J dropped 3 bases, with 12 bases sitting between them. CDR3 nucleotides: TGCGCCAGCAGTGAAGTCGTGGGATTCTACAATGAGCAGTTCTTC. Encoded protein: CASSEVVGFYNEQFF.

This clonotype was found many times. The CDR3 sequence is CASSPRDRVNEQFF. The CDR3 DNA reads TGTGCCAGCAGCCCCCGGGACAGGGTGAATGAGCAGTTCTTC. This sequence joins TRBV14 and TRBJ2-1, with 9 bases that match TRBD1. The germline V gene encodes CDR1 SGHDN and CDR2 FVKESK. Unmatched junction bases numbered 5, after V lost 4 bases and J lost 7 bases. This CDR3 has 14 amino acids.

The chain uses TRBV20-1 and TRBJ1-6; 9 bases line up with TRBD1. The V and J ends lost 0 bases and 10 bases, in that order; junction bases with no gene match: 7. This CDR3 contains 15 residues. From germline, CDR1 is DFQATT and CDR2 SNEGSKA (reference sequence). Here the CDR3 reads CSARDTGTGRSPLHF. The CDR3 region has the DNA TGCAGTGCTAGAGACACCGGGACAGGGCGCTCACCCCTCCACTTT.

Only a few counts were recorded for this clonotype. The V call is TRBV28, the J call TRBJ2-3, with 10 bases fitting TRBD2. The CDR3 is made up of 16 amino acids. The V gene's germline CDR1 is MDHEN and CDR2 SYDVKM. V lost 8 bases to trimming and J lost 2 bases; unmatched junction nucleotides: 10. The CDR3 loop reads CASPPGLAGDTDTQYF. The CDR3 DNA sequence: TGTGCCAGCCCACCCGGTCTAGCGGGAGACACAGATACGCAGTATTTT. The variable domain in full, completed from reference TRBV28 and TRBJ2-3, reads DVKVTQSSRYLVKRTGEKVFLECVQDMDHENMFWYRQDPGLGLRLIYFSYDVKMKEKGDIPEGYSVSREKKERFSLILESASTNQTSMYLCASPPGLAGDTDTQYFGPGTRLTVL.

This clonotype has a handful of counts. V is TRBV5-5 and J is TRBJ1-2, with TRBD1 as a possible D gene (6 bases). The CDR3 spans 16 residues. In germline, CDR1 is SGHKS, CDR2 YYEKEE (reference sequence). The V end lost 6 bases, the J end lost 6 bases, and 24 bases lay between the germline ends. The CDR3 DNA sequence: TGTGCCAGCATTCCGGGTTTGGGGGGCAAATTCAATGGCTACACCTTC. It translates to CASIPGLGGKFNGYTF.

This clonotype has more than one count but fewer than ten. One junction end does not reproduce the germline sequence, and a read error may be involved. The CDR3 nucleotides are TGTGCCAGCAGTGTAGCGGGAGTCGGAGATACGCAGTATTTT. It encodes CASSVAGVGDTQYF. The gene calls are TRBV12-3 or TRBV12-4 and TRBJ2-3; 9 nucleotides line up with TRBD2. The CDR3 is 14 residues long.

This clonotype was counted many times. The J gene is TRBJ2-3, the V gene TRBV4-1; 7 bases line up with TRBD2. The CDR3 spans 17 residues. Per germline, CDR1 MGHRA and CDR2 YSYEKL. Germline trimming cut 1 base from V and 0 bases from J; bases unmatched to any gene: 7. CDR3 loop: CASSQVPGLLSTDTQYF. The CDR3 DNA sequence: TGCGCCAGCAGCCAAGTTCCGGGACTACTTAGCACAGATACGCAGTATTTT.

The V gene is TRBV11-1, the J gene TRBJ1-3; D is ambiguous. The CDR3 spans 18 residues. V was pared by 5 bases and J by 0 bases, with 20 bases between. Germline lookup yields CDR1 SGHAT and CDR2 FQDESV (reference sequence). CDR3 in DNA: TGTGCCAGCAGCCCGCCCGACTCGACACTTAACTCTGGAAACACCATATATTTT. Protein product: CASSPPDSTLNSGNTIYF.

The sample holds many counts of this clonotype. The chain recombines TRBV10-3 with TRBJ1-1, with D uncertain. Germline V gene lookup returns CDR1 ENHRY and CDR2 SYGVKD. The CDR3 length is 12 residues. V was trimmed by 8 bases and J by 3 bases, leaving 10 bases between them. CDR3: CAIAAVYTEAFF. In DNA form, the CDR3 reads TGTGCCATCGCAGCAGTTTACACTGAAGCTTTCTTT.

The chain has TRBV20-1 and TRBJ2-7; TRBD2 matches at 11 bases. The CDR3 runs to 15 residues. V was clipped by 3 bases and J by 2 bases; unmatched bases: 6. CDR1 DFQATT and CDR2 SNEGSKA come from the germline V gene (reference sequence). Written as DNA, the CDR3 is TGCAGTGCTAGCGGCGGGACTAGCGGCCCCTACGAGCAGTACTTC. This encodes CSASGGTSGPYEQYF.

Many counts were recorded for this clonotype. The rearrangement links TRBV11-2 to TRBJ2-2, with D unclear. From germline, CDR1 is SGHAT and CDR2 FQNNGV. The V end was cut by 4 bases, the J end by 2 bases, with 8 bases between. The CDR3 is 14 amino acids. The CDR3 DNA is TGTGCCAGCAGCTCACGGGCCAACACCGGGGAGCTGTTTTTT. This codes for CASSSRANTGELFF. Complete variable domain (other parts from reference TRBV11-2 and TRBJ2-2): EAGVAQSPRYKIIEKRQSVAFWCNPISGHATLYWYQQILGQGPKLLIQFQNNGVVDDSQLPKDRFSAERLKGVDSTLKIQPAKLEDSAVYLCASSSRANTGELFFGEGSRLTVL.

The sample holds a few counts of this clonotype. CDR3 region: CSALPPGQVVNEQFF. The CDR3 DNA reads as TGCAGCGCCCTGCCTCCGGGACAGGTAGTTAATGAGCAGTTCTTC. The V call is TRBV29-1, the J call TRBJ2-1; 8 bases agree with TRBD1. The CDR3 is 15 residues long. Trimming removed 7 bases from V and 7 bases from J; junction bases left unmatched: 15. Germline loops: CDR1 SQVTM, CDR2 ANQGSEA.

The V gene is TRBV6-7, the J gene TRBJ2-1; 8 nucleotides align to TRBD1. TRBV6-7 carries the ORF label, with uncertain function. CDR3 size: 18 residues. The ends lost 0 bases at V and 6 bases at J; junction bases unmatched: 13. CDR3 in amino acids: CASSYSNYPGGEGNEQFF. CDR3 sequence (DNA): TGTGCCAGCAGTTACTCGAATTACCCAGGGGGCGAAGGCAATGAGCAGTTCTTC.

The chain couples TRBV5-1 to TRBJ2-5; 8 bases are shared with TRBD1. CDR1 SGHRS and CDR2 YFSETQ come from the germline V gene. The CDR3 consists of 16 residues. V trimming: 1 base; J trimming: 4 bases; junction bases outside the gene matches: 9. For the CDR3, the DNA is TGCGCCAGCAGCTTGTCCACAGGGGGTTCGGGAGAGACCCAGTACTTC. Protein: CASSLSTGGSGETQYF.

In its sample, this clonotype was seen a few times. The chain combines TRBV3-1 with TRBJ1-2; 7 nucleotides agree with TRBD1. V was clipped by 1 base and J by 0 bases; unmatched bases: 2. CDR1 and CDR2 (germline): LGHDT, YNNKEL (reference sequence). The CDR3 is 15 amino acids. CDR3: CASSQAGTANYGYTF. CDR3 sequence (DNA): TGTGCCAGCAGCCAAGCCGGGACAGCTAACTATGGCTACACCTTC.